This T cell receptor beta chain was identified during a study of cytotoxic CD8 clonotypes in ibrutinib-treated CLL (dated by TCRdb to the early 2020s). In the study overall: The cohort was composed of about 10 relapsed/refractory and approximately 16 treatment-naive patients; IGHV unmutated status was identified in 17 patients. Patients were still on ibrutinib when every remission and progressive disease sample was collected. Responses were partial in some 24 patients and complete in 2; after median around 68 months follow-up, roughly 15 stayed in remission and some twelve progressed. Response samples were obtained after a median of about 13 months of treatment, with a range of about 6 to 36 months. Cryopreserved peripheral blood mononuclear cells were collected at three points: before therapy, at response, and at either sustained remission or disease progression. Samples averaged roughly 260,000 productive templates and 94,082 productive rearrangements. Longitudinal samples were obtainable from about 30% of the 86 participants in the trial.

The CDR3 holds 15 amino acids from the cysteine to the phenylalanine. The CDR3 DNA has 45 bases and is translated from base 1. Cut back by 1 base and 6 bases, the V and J ends lie 16 bases apart. The germline V gene specifies SGHAT as CDR1 and FQNNGV as CDR2. Remarks on this clone: Which antigen it targets is not known. No base quality information exists; no much larger clone differs at one position.

On a MiSeq, deep resolution sequencing aimed for a depth between 1 in 1 million and 1 in 200,000 T cells, with each clonotype covered 10x on average. The immunoSEQ hsTCRB Kit was used to generate TCR beta libraries. Per the source publication's procedure: The data were analyzed with ImmunoSEQ Analyzer and ImmunoSEQ Data Assistant, and V, D and J gene assignments followed IMGT definitions. Clonality, which ranges from 0 to 1, was calculated as one minus the normalized Shannon entropy of productive rearrangement frequencies. Only overrepresented clonotypes making up at least 0.05% of the repertoire of each patient were included in the public clonotype analysis. Thirteen repertoires from age-matched healthy donors, obtained from immuneACCESS, served as clonality controls. TCRdb carries this immuneACCESS record with in-frame sequences only. Its versions omit some clonotypes, under half of them owing to an unresolved V gene in the studies checked, with the rest unexplained. The V and J calls and clone size were taken over from that table, and D and trimming were inferred from the DNA. The sample records around 40,000 clones, around 70% of which are singletons. The ten most abundant clones make up around 10% of the sample.

Taken with the paper, the label for time point translates to: progressive disease on ibrutinib. For TCR beta library preparation, 1.5 to 2 micrograms of genomic DNA was extracted from cryopreserved PBMCs. Longitudinal blood samples from CLL patients on ibrutinib monotherapy were analyzed using high-throughput TCR beta sequencing. The patients were enrolled in a single-center, open-label phase 2 trial of ibrutinib monotherapy. The full study reports these points: Clonality increased at ibrutinib response, stayed stable in sustained remission, and fell back toward baseline at progression. Baseline clonality exceeded that of age-matched healthy donors and correlated strongly with circulating CD8+ T-cell counts. Public clonotypes were rare and either shrank or stayed stable during treatment, and the rise in clonality at ibrutinib response reflected expansion of private clonotypes. Lymph node repertoires were not examined, and the timing of sampling was not matched between patients in sustained remission and those whose disease progressed.

The chain uses TRBV11-2 and TRBJ2-7; possibly the D gene is TRBD2, per 6 matching bases. The source was PBMCs, collected at disease progression, from a patient treated with ibrutinib. The sequence was collected from a human donor with chronic lymphocytic leukemia. The DNA sequence reads TGTGCCAGCAGCTTAGGGCGGGACGGACACGGCGAGCAGTACTTC. This translates into CASSLGRDGHGEQYF.